The 29 T cell receptor beta chains listed next were all sequenced from one sample in a study of T cell responses to AZD1222 COVID-19 vaccine. Sequencing used immunoSEQ multiplex PCR; TCRdb keeps in-frame clones, though not all of them. This sample has about 140,000 clones, with around nine tenths found just once. The material was peripheral blood, obtained on day 0 of AZD1222 vaccination. The source is an adult in good health.

This sequence joins TRBV4-1 and TRBJ1-2, with TRBD1 identical over 8 bases. The CDR3 length is 15 residues. From germline, CDR1 is MGHRA and CDR2 YSYEKL. With V trimmed by 4 bases and J by 4 bases, 8 bases remained unmatched. CDR3 coding DNA: TGCGCCAGCAGCCCCAGGGACAGGACGACCTATGGCTACACCTTC. Its translation: CASSPRDRTTYGYTF.

The rearrangement links TRBV11-2 to TRBJ2-6; 7 bases agree with TRBD1. Trimming removed 1 base from V and 1 base from J; junction bases left unmatched: 4. CDR3 size: 17 residues. From germline, CDR1 is SGHAT and CDR2 FQNNGV. CDR3 nucleotide sequence: TGTGCCAGCAGCTTAGCTCGGGACAGTTCTGGGGCCAACGTCCTGACTTTC. Its protein is CASSLARDSSGANVLTF.

The V call is TRBV29-1, the J call TRBJ1-2; TRBD1 is a possible D gene (5 bases). The CDR3 contains 12 residues. V was cut by 5 bases and J by 4 bases, with 11 bases left in between. Germline-derived CDR1 and CDR2 are SQVTM and ANQGSEA. CDR3: CSVLGDGYGYTF. The CDR3, as DNA: TGCAGCGTTTTAGGGGATGGCTATGGCTACACCTTC.

The rearrangement links TRBV2 to TRBJ1-1; 8 nucleotides line up with TRBD1. The CDR3 extends over 15 amino acids. Germline V gives CDR1 SNHLY, CDR2 FYNNEI. The ends lost 3 bases at V and 3 bases at J; junction bases unmatched: 6. CDR3 sequence reads: CASSEHGQGDTEAFF. Written as DNA, the CDR3 is TGTGCCAGCAGTGAGCATGGACAGGGAGACACTGAAGCTTTCTTT.

The CDR3 nucleotides read TGTGCCAGCAGCCAAGATCTGGGACTAGCGGACCTTGAGCAGTTCTTC. Residues: CASSQDLGLADLEQFF. The chain recombines TRBV14 with TRBJ2-1; the match to TRBD2 covers 11 bases. This CDR3 is 16 amino acids long. The junction had 7 bases not matched to a gene; V was cut back by 0 bases and J by 9 bases. The germline gives CDR1 SGHDN, CDR2 FVKESK. The full variable domain, in which reference TRBV14 and TRBJ2-1 provide the parts outside the CDR3, is EAGVTQFPSHSVIEKGQTVTLRCDPISGHDNLYWYRRVMGKEIKFLLHFVKESKQDESGMPNNRFLAERTGGTYSTLKVQPAELEDSGVYFCASSQDLGLADLEQFFGPGTRLTVL.

The V gene is TRBV28, the J gene TRBJ2-2; D is unclear. V was trimmed by 3 bases and J by 10 bases, leaving 12 bases between them. Germline CDR1 and CDR2: MDHEN and SYDVKM. CDR3 length: 13 residues. The DNA of the CDR3 is TGTGCCAGCAGTTTCCAAGTACCGGCGGAGCTGTTTTTT. Translating gives CASSFQVPAELFF. The full variable domain, in which reference TRBV28 and TRBJ2-2 provide the parts outside the CDR3, is DVKVTQSSRYLVKRTGEKVFLECVQDMDHENMFWYRQDPGLGLRLIYFSYDVKMKEKGDIPEGYSVSREKKERFSLILESASTNQTSMYLCASSFQVPAELFFGEGSRLTVL.

J is TRBJ1-4 and V is TRBV4-3; D not certain. Per the germline V gene, CDR1 is LGHNA and CDR2 is YSLEER. CDR3 length: 16 residues. Trimming took off 0 bases at V and 5 bases at J, with 13 bases between the two ends. The CDR3, as DNA: TGCGCCAGCAGCCAAGAGGCCAGGAACCCGAATGAAAAACTGTTTTTT. Translated: CASSQEARNPNEKLFF.

Remarks on this clone: Its ends do not fully match the called genes, so a read error is possible. The rearrangement joins TRBV3-1 (or the pseudogene TRBV3-2) to TRBJ2-7; D not certain. The CDR3 is 14 amino acids. Germline CDR1 reads LGHDT; CDR2 reads YNNKEL (reference sequence). The CDR3 loop reads CASSQDLDISEQCF. The CDR3 nucleotides read TGTGCCAGCAGCCAAGATCTGGATATCTCCGAGCAGTGCTTC.

J is TRBJ2-2 and V is TRBV12-2; the table names TRBD2, a call not compared with the DNA. TRBV12-2 has pseudogene status. The length of the CDR3 is 15 residues. The CDR3: CASRLVQEDTGELFF. In DNA form, the CDR3 reads TGTGCAAGTCGCTTAGTGCAGGAGGACACCGGGGAGCTGTTTTTT.

V gene TRBV28 combines with J gene TRBJ2-3; maybe TRBD1 (5 bases). The CDR3 loop spans 14 amino acids. CDR1 is MDHEN and CDR2 is SYDVKM in the germline V gene. Trimming shortened V by 3 bases and J by 5 bases, and 12 bases separated the two germline ends. In DNA form, the CDR3 reads TGTGCCAGCAGTTTGGAGACAGTAGTAGATACGCAGTATTTT. Its protein product is CASSLETVVDTQYF.

This CDR3 reads CASSPGTGAQYYGYTF. The CDR3 region has the DNA TGCGCCAGCAGCCCGGGGACAGGGGCACAATACTATGGCTACACCTTC. V and J are TRBV5-1 and TRBJ1-2, with TRBD1 matching over 10 bases. The CDR3 runs 16 residues. CDR1 and CDR2 (germline): SGHRS, YFSETQ. The V and J ends lost 4 bases and 3 bases, in that order; junction bases with no gene match: 9. The variable domain in full, with the rest retrieved from reference TRBV5-1 and TRBJ1-2, is KAGVTQTPRYLIKTRGQQVTLSCSPISGHRSVSWYQQTPGQGLQFLFEYFSETQRNKGNFPGRFSGRQFSNSRSEMNVSTLELGDSALYLCASSPGTGAQYYGYTFGSGTRLTVV.

The rearrangement links TRBV18 to TRBJ2-7, with TRBD2 matching 13 bases. CDR3 size: 17 residues. The junction had 9 bases not matched to a gene; V was cut back by 1 base and J by 6 bases. CDR1 and CDR2 from the germline V gene are KGHSH and LQKENI. The CDR3 DNA is TGTGCCAGCTCACCACGGGGACTAGCGGGAATTAACTTCGAGCAGTACTTC. This encodes CASSPRGLAGINFEQYF. Based on the CDR3 plus reference TRBV18 and TRBJ2-7, the full variable domain is NAGVMQNPRHLVRRRGQEARLRCSPMKGHSHVYWYRQLPEEGLKFMVYLQKENIIDESGMPKERFSAEFPKEGPSILRIQQVVRGDSAAYFCASSPRGLAGINFEQYFGPGTRLTVT.

The DNA for the CDR3 is TGTGCCTGGAGCTCCGGGACAGGGGTCGGCTACACCTTC. Translation: CAWSSGTGVGYTF. The chain combines TRBV30 with TRBJ1-2, with TRBD1 matching over 10 bases. CDR1 is GTSNPN and CDR2 is SVGIG in the germline V gene (reference sequence). The V and J ends lost 3 bases and 8 bases, in that order; junction bases with no gene match: 6. This CDR3 spans 13 amino acids.

V is TRBV25-1 and J is TRBJ2-5; D unclear. Germline V gene lookup returns CDR1 MGHDK and CDR2 SYGVNS. The V end lost 3 bases, the J end lost 5 bases, and 16 bases lay between the germline ends. The CDR3 runs 15 residues. The CDR3 region is CASSEGYEEWETQYF. The CDR3, as DNA: TGTGCCAGCAGTGAGGGGTATGAGGAATGGGAGACCCAGTACTTC. The variable domain in full, completed from reference TRBV25-1 and TRBJ2-5, reads EADIYQTPRYLVIGTGKKITLECSQTMGHDKMYWYQQDPGMELHLIHYSYGVNSTEKGDLSSESTVSRIRTEHFPLTLESARPSHTSQYLCASSEGYEEWETQYFGPGTRLLVL.

V gene TRBV6-2 or TRBV6-3 combines with J gene TRBJ2-5; D not certain. CDR1 and CDR2 (germline): MNHEY, SVGEGT. V was pared by 0 bases and J by 7 bases, with 18 bases between. The CDR3 runs to 16 residues. The CDR3: CASSYSIQARLGTQYF. CDR3 DNA sequence: TGTGCCAGCAGTTACTCCATTCAGGCCAGGCTTGGGACCCAGTACTTC.

The chain is built from TRBV23-1 and TRBJ2-5, with 8 positions matching TRBD1. TRBV23-1 is recorded as an ORF, its role being uncertain. J gave up 5 bases and V 7 bases, and 12 bases lay outside the gene matches. The CDR3 covers 15 residues. The CDR3 nucleotides read TGCGCCAGCATATCATTACACAGGGGGAGGGAGACCCAGTACTTC. Residues: CASISLHRGRETQYF.

CDR3: CASSLGTGEFNEKLFF. The CDR3 DNA is TGCGCCAGCAGCTTGGGGACAGGGGAATTTAATGAAAAACTGTTTTTT. The J gene is TRBJ1-4, the V gene TRBV5-1; the match to TRBD1 covers 9 bases. The V gene end was trimmed by 0 bases and the J gene end by 4 bases; junction bases not matched to a gene: 4. The CDR3 is made up of 16 amino acids. Per the germline V gene, CDR1 is SGHRS and CDR2 is YFSETQ. Full variable domain (missing parts from reference TRBV5-1 and TRBJ1-4): KAGVTQTPRYLIKTRGQQVTLSCSPISGHRSVSWYQQTPGQGLQFLFEYFSETQRNKGNFPGRFSGRQFSNSRSEMNVSTLELGDSALYLCASSLGTGEFNEKLFFGSGTQLSVL.

The chain recombines TRBV7-2 with TRBJ1-2; D may be TRBD1 (5 bases). CDR1 is SGHTA, CDR2 FQGNSA, per germline. There are 15 residues in the CDR3. Trimming stripped 1 base from V and 9 bases from J, with 18 bases between. CDR3 loop: CASSLEPTGSLSYTF. CDR3 DNA: TGTGCCAGCAGCTTAGAACCCACAGGCTCATTGAGCTACACCTTC. Together with reference TRBV7-2 and TRBJ1-2, the CDR3 gives the full variable domain: GAGVSQSPSNKVTEKGKDVELRCDPISGHTALYWYRQSLGQGLEFLIYFQGNSAPDKSGLPSDRFSAERTGGSVSTLTIQRTQQEDSAVYLCASSLEPTGSLSYTFGSGTRLTVV.

The rearrangement uses TRBV29-1 and TRBJ2-5, with TRBD2 identical over 8 bases. The J segment lost 4 bases and the V segment lost 6 bases, leaving 4 bases of the junction unmatched. The V gene's germline CDR1 is SQVTM and CDR2 ANQGSEA. The CDR3 covers 12 residues. The CDR3 DNA reads TGCAGCGTGACGGGACTAGTAGAGACCCAGTACTTC. Residues: CSVTGLVETQYF.

The V gene is TRBV3-1 (or the pseudogene TRBV3-2), the J gene TRBJ2-3; TRBD2 matches 11 bases. This CDR3 is 16 amino acids long. Trimming at V came to 1 base and at J to 7 bases, leaving 7 bases not matched to a gene. The germline V gene encodes CDR1 LGHDT and CDR2 YNNKEL (reference sequence). The CDR3 DNA follows: TGTGCCAGCAGCCAAGGTGGACTAGCGGGTAGAAATACGCAGTATTTT. It is translated as CASSQGGLAGRNTQYF.

The J gene is TRBJ2-7, the V gene TRBV7-8, with TRBD2 matching over 7 bases. This CDR3 region has 15 residues. The trim removed 5 bases at V and 5 bases at J, leaving 12 bases unmatched. CDR1 SGHVS and CDR2 FQNEAQ come from the germline V gene. The CDR3 is CASSRHLRGVDEQYF. The DNA of the CDR3 is TGTGCCAGCAGCCGCCACTTACGGGGGGTCGACGAGCAGTACTTC. Variable domain in full (rest from reference TRBV7-8 and TRBJ2-7): GAGVSQSPRYKVAKRGQDVALRCDPISGHVSLFWYQQALGQGPEFLTYFQNEAQLDKSGLPSDRFFAERPEGSVSTLKIQRTQQEDSAVYLCASSRHLRGVDEQYFGPGTRLTVT.

This clone showed up just a few times. V is TRBV27 and J is TRBJ2-1, with D hard to call. The CDR3 is 16 amino acids. The germline V gene has CDR1 MNHEY and CDR2 SMNVEV (reference sequence). V was shortened by 3 bases and J by 2 bases, with 14 bases between the two germline ends. CDR3 sequence (DNA): TGTGCCAGCAGTTTTATACCCATAGCAACCTACAATGAGCAGTTCTTC. The encoded protein is CASSFIPIATYNEQFF.

This chain uses TRBV9 with TRBJ1-2; D might be TRBD1 (6 bases). Germline assignment: CDR1 SGDLS and CDR2 YYNGEE. There are 14 residues in the CDR3. Trimming shortened V by 6 bases and J by 4 bases, and 16 bases separated the two germline ends. CDR3 protein: CASTGTGLGYGYTF. The CDR3 DNA sequence: TGTGCCAGCACCGGCACAGGGTTGGGCTATGGCTACACCTTC.

This clone came up once. The chain carries TRBV9 and TRBJ2-6; D gene uncertain. CDR1 is SGDLS, CDR2 YYNGEE, per germline. CDR3 size: 15 residues. Between the trimmed V and J ends, which lost 0 bases and 0 bases, there was a span of 4 bases. CDR3 bases: TGTGCCAGCAGCGTAGACGTCTCTGGGGCCAACGTCCTGACTTTC. This encodes CASSVDVSGANVLTF.

This sequence joins TRBV12-3 or TRBV12-4 and TRBJ1-1; D unclear. The V end was cut by 7 bases, the J end by 6 bases, with 15 bases between. This CDR3 is 13 amino acids long. CDR3 protein: CASILAGRPEAFF. The CDR3 nucleotides read TGTGCCAGCATCCTGGCGGGTAGACCTGAAGCTTTCTTT.

This clone was observed a handful of times. V is TRBV6-5 and J is TRBJ1-1; 7 bases align to TRBD1. The length of the CDR3 is 14 residues. Per the germline V gene, CDR1 is MNHEY and CDR2 is SVGAGI. Losses at the gene ends were 7 bases for V and 7 bases for J; bases not matched to a gene: 12. The CDR3 DNA sequence: TGTGCCAGCACCGTAAGACAGGGTGTGGGTGAAGCTTTCTTT. This sequence encodes CASTVRQGVGEAFF.

The chain carries TRBV2 and TRBJ1-1, with D hard to call. Germline V lookup: CDR1 SNHLY, CDR2 FYNNEI. Deletions cut 7 bases from V and 5 bases from J, with 14 bases between. This CDR3 is 13 amino acids long. CDR3 residues: CASIGGMRTEAFF. DNA for the CDR3: TGTGCCAGCATTGGTGGGATGAGGACTGAAGCTTTCTTT.

This clone was counted a single time. V is TRBV7-9 and J is TRBJ1-5; D is possibly TRBD1 (5 bases). Between the trimmed V and J ends, which lost 1 base and 0 bases, there was a span of 13 bases. Germline CDR1 is SEHNR and CDR2 is FQNEAQ (reference sequence). CDR3 length: 17 residues. The CDR3 loop reads CASSLVDRGNSNQPQHF. CDR3 DNA: TGTGCCAGCAGCTTAGTAGATCGGGGGAATAGCAATCAGCCCCAGCATTTT.

The chain employs TRBV7-8 and TRBJ1-2, with 8 bases that match TRBD1. CDR3 length equals 14 residues. Germline CDR1 reads SGHVS; CDR2 reads FQNEAQ. V gave up 5 bases and J gave up 3 bases; unmatched junction bases: 5. DNA of the CDR3: TGTGCCAGCAGCCGACAGGGGTCGGACTATGGCTACACCTTC. Protein product: CASSRQGSDYGYTF.